In its sample, the clone carrying this T cell receptor (beta chain) was seen many times. Antigen: not known. The sample comes from a study of T-cell reconstitution after alpha-beta-depleted transplantation in children. Germline values: CDR1 MNHEY, CDR2 SMNVEV (reference sequence). CDR3 length equals 15 residues. V shed 7 bases and J shed 3 bases, with 16 bases lying between them. Molecular barcoding with unique molecular identifiers was used for the TCRbeta library. TCRdb reprocessed the PCR reads with MiXCR, giving one entry per CDR3 protein. Of about 460,000 distinct CDR3 sequences listed, over 9.5% are singletons. General study results and limits: After one year, T-cell counts and TCRbeta diversity mostly came from new T cells.

The chain employs TRBV27 and TRBJ1-5, with a possible D match to TRBD1 (5 bases). Sequenced material: PBMCs, taken before TCRalphabeta/CD19-depleted stem cell transplant. The TCR comes from a child aged 2-9 years with inherited bone marrow failure, due to receive a stem cell transplant. For the CDR3, the DNA is TGTGCCAGCAAAGCAATCGGGACGCCCAATCAGCCCCAGCATTTT. Encoded protein: CASKAIGTPNQPQHF.